The 10 T cell receptor beta chains given below trace back to one sample, sequenced in a study of cytomegalovirus exposure and HLA in healthy donors. Primers: 60 Vbeta forward and 13 Jbeta reverse. Profiling relied on immunoSEQ multiplex PCR, and the TCRdb table lists in-frame clones only, not all of them. The sample has fewer than 250,000 clones, more than 75% seen once. Sequencing was done on a sample of PBMCs. The receptors come from a man in his forties in good health and CMV-seropositive.

The J gene is TRBJ2-3, the V gene TRBV29-1, with 11 bases aligning to TRBD2. CDR1 is SQVTM and CDR2 is ANQGSEA in the germline V gene. The CDR3 sequence is 15 residues long. V shed 4 bases and J 3 bases; nucleotides not matched to a gene: 6. The CDR3 DNA reads as TGCAGCGTTGCGAAGCCTAGCGGGAGGACAGATACGCAGTATTTT. Translated: CSVAKPSGRTDTQYF.

V is TRBV5-6 and J is TRBJ2-4; 9 bases are a match to TRBD1. Looked up from germline, CDR1 is SGHDT and CDR2 is YYEEEE. This CDR3 contains 14 residues. V was clipped by 6 bases and J by 6 bases; unmatched bases: 7. CDR3 loop: CASTWGTGLNIQYF. As DNA, the CDR3 is TGTGCCAGCACCTGGGGGACAGGGCTAAACATTCAGTACTTC.

This clone was picked up one time. V gene TRBV7-6 combines with J gene TRBJ2-7, with 7 bases aligning to TRBD2. CDR1 SGHVS and CDR2 FNYEAQ come from the germline V gene. V was pared by 5 bases and J by 0 bases, with 7 bases of the junction left unmatched. The CDR3 has 15 residues. CDR3 protein: CASSEGAGPSYEQYF. Written as DNA, the CDR3 is TGTGCCAGCAGCGAAGGAGCGGGACCCTCCTACGAGCAGTACTTC.

CDR3 region: CASRLQPSGANVLTF. CDR3 in DNA: TGTGCCAGCAGGCTACAGCCATCTGGGGCCAACGTCCTGACTTTC. The chain has TRBV2 and TRBJ2-6; D gene uncertain. There are 15 residues in the CDR3. CDR1 and CDR2 (germline): SNHLY, FYNNEI. Between the trimmed V and J ends, which lost 6 bases and 1 base, there was a span of 10 bases.

The chain combines TRBV28 with TRBJ1-6, with a weak D call TRBD1 (5 bases). The CDR3 length is 15 residues. CDR1 and CDR2 (germline): MDHEN, SYDVKM. V was clipped by 2 bases and J by 4 bases, with 9 bases between them. The CDR3 DNA is TGTGCCAGCAGTTTAAACAGGATTTATAATTCACCCCTCCACTTT. Translated: CASSLNRIYNSPLHF.

CDR3 nucleotide sequence: TGTGCCAGTAGCTTAGCGGTCACCGGGGAGCTGTTTTTT. This encodes CASSLAVTGELFF. The chain employs TRBV19 and TRBJ2-2; tentatively, D is TRBD2 (6 bases). The CDR3 is 13 residues long. Per germline, CDR1 LNHDA and CDR2 SQIVND (reference sequence). Trimming left V 6 bases short and J 4 bases short, with 9 bases between.

V gene TRBV29-1 combines with J gene TRBJ2-7, with 9 nucleotides matching TRBD1. Trimming took 7 bases from V and 2 from J; bases not matched to a gene: 3. Germline loops: CDR1 SQVTM, CDR2 ANQGSEA. The CDR3 is 12 residues long. CDR3 sequence reads: CSGGTGTYEQYF. The CDR3 bases are TGCAGCGGGGGGACAGGGACCTACGAGCAGTACTTC.

The rearrangement links TRBV2 to TRBJ1-1; 10 nucleotides line up with TRBD1. The CDR3 runs 16 residues. Germline CDR1 reads SNHLY; CDR2 reads FYNNEI. Germline trimming cut 6 bases from V and 5 bases from J; bases unmatched to any gene: 12. The chain's CDR3 is CASSVGTGVPGTEAFF. In DNA form, the CDR3 reads TGTGCCAGCAGCGTCGGGACAGGGGTCCCGGGGACTGAAGCTTTCTTT.

V usage is TRBV11-2 and J usage is TRBJ2-7; perhaps TRBD1 as D (6 bases). Germline CDR1 and CDR2: SGHAT and FQNNGV. Trimming left V 5 bases short and J 1 base short, with 12 bases between. The CDR3 is made up of 14 amino acids. The chain's CDR3 is CASSAGVYSYEQYF. CDR3 in DNA: TGTGCCAGCAGCGCAGGGGTCTATTCCTACGAGCAGTACTTC.

The rearrangement uses TRBV10-1 and TRBJ1-2, with a tentative D call TRBD1 (6 bases). Germline V gives CDR1 WNHNN, CDR2 SYGVQD (reference sequence). This CDR3 is 15 amino acids long. V lost 0 bases and J lost 5, with 13 bases in between. CDR3 sequence reads: CASSESSDRRYGYTF. CDR3 bases: TGCGCCAGCAGTGAGTCGAGTGACAGGAGATATGGCTACACCTTC.